This T cell receptor beta chain emerged from a study of shared clonotypes between healthy human individuals (dated by TCRdb to 2018 to 2020). General notes on the study: The cohort comprised two women and a few men aged 18 to 49 years. Per donor, three plates each were used for CD4 naive and CD4 memory, two for CD8 naive, and one for CD8 memory. Blood TCR repertoires of five healthy adults were deeply sequenced to estimate repertoire size and the extent of clonotype sharing between individuals. To increase sequencing depth and limit assay-specific biases, different laboratories used diverse techniques to prepare libraries and sequence TCR repertoires. Leukapheresis yielded between about 0.94 and 8.9 billion PBMCs per donor. General findings and caveats noted by the study authors: Higher generation probabilities were observed for clonotypes shared by all four sorted-subset donors than for non-shared clonotypes. Naive subsets generally had larger estimated clonotype richness than memory subsets did. The genetic and exposure-history diversity represented was limited by the small number of donors. Roughly 5% of naive CD4, 3.5% of naive CD8, approximately 2% of memory CD4, and around 0.4% of memory CD8 clonotypes were shared across a few donors. Pairwise subsampling led to the expectation that sequencing depth would affect the degree of clonotype sharing among donors. Even with the large sequencing depth, rarefaction of the sorted-subset datasets indicated that sequencing was incomplete. Only blood was sampled, and tissue TCR repertoires likely differ from those in blood.

Using the deep immunoSEQ assay, multiplex PCR amplified TCR CDR3 regions from genomic DNA. Extracted genomic DNA from each cell subset was distributed evenly across all wells of several immunoSEQ 96-well plates, and each plate was treated as a replicate. For sorted subsets, approximately 210 ng of genomic DNA, equivalent to 30,000 or so T cell genomes, went into each replicate PCR. The purified libraries were quantified using a Qubit 3.0 fluorometer, sized with a Bioanalyzer 2100, and then quantified again using the KAPA Library Quantification kit. Each immunoSEQ 96-well plate was sequenced on its own single-read 150-cycle Illumina NextSeq 550 flow cell. In the original analysis: Because the immunoSEQ output held only junctional sequences and lacked quality scores, the filtering could not match the filtering applied to full-length reads. To assign V/J genes and CDR3, sequences were annotated using PyIR, a Python wrapper for IgBLAST v1.9, with IMGT germline references. Reads were removed for weak V/J assignments (E-value above 1e-6), missing CDR3, stop codons, out-of-frame junctions, or ambiguous translated residues. V3J clonotypes were defined as sequences sharing the same inferred V gene, J gene, and CDR3 amino acid sequence. To compute the percentage overlap between repertoires, the number of shared unique clonotypes was divided by the size of the smaller repertoire. Richness of each repertoire was evaluated using RTK rarefaction, the Chao1 estimator, and Recon v2.1 estimates of unobserved clonotypes. Generation probabilities for all TCRbeta clonotypes obtained by the gDNA method from several donors were computed using OLGA. Drawn from immuneACCESS, this table holds only the in-frame rearrangements with V and J called that TCRdb kept. Clones are partly lost; checked studies trace under half to an unresolved V gene and leave the rest unexplained. That table supplies the V and J calls and clone size; D and trimming were determined from the DNA. This sample gives about a million clones in total; around 76% of them show up just once. Clones ranked in the top ten supply 1.4% of the sample.

Note on this clone: There is no known antigen for this receptor. No qualities accompany the bases; no much larger clone lies one base away. Other DNA sequences in the sample encode the same CDR3.

Taken from the germline V gene, the CDR1 and CDR2 loops are SNHLY and FYNNEI. Measured from the cysteine to the phenylalanine, the CDR3 is 15 residues long. Just CDR3 DNA is preserved here, 45 bases in frame from base 1. V has 4 bases trimmed and J has 2 bases trimmed; junction bases matching no gene number 3. Donors were healthy HIV-negative adults with no recently reported acute infections or vaccinations. Every donor was a Caucasian adult living in Nashville, Tennessee, USA. CD4+ T cells were enriched through magnetic negative selection, after which naive cells were positively selected on CD45RA and the remaining negative fraction served as the memory subset. Blood was collected by leukapheresis, and PBMCs were isolated by Ficoll-Histopaque density gradient centrifugation and then cryopreserved in liquid nitrogen vapor phase. Analytical flow cytometry was used to check the purity and quantity of every magnetically sorted T cell population. From each sorted fraction, genomic DNA was isolated and quantified by UV absorbance on a Nanodrop 2000c.

Recombination joined TRBV2 with TRBJ2-2; 8 nucleotides in the junction match TRBD1. Specimen: memory CD4+ T cells sorted from blood. The cell subset or site label for this specimen denotes: CD45RA-negative fraction. This receptor was identified in a young man in good health. The nucleotides are TGTGCCAGCAGTGGGACAGGGTCTAACACCGGGGAGCTGTTTTTT. It translates as CASSGTGSNTGELFF.